These 6 T cell receptor beta chains originate from one sample sequenced in a study of vaccination effects on CD4 cells after COVID-19. The data were produced by immunoSEQ multiplex PCR, yet TCRdb's version contains in-frame clones alone and is incomplete. Among about 71,000 clones listed, approximately 79% were seen once. Their antigens remain unidentified. Isolation of CD4+ T cells took place after approximately 10 days of culture. The participants, recipients of two vaccine doses, got either BNT162b2 or mRNA-1273. Sample: CD4+ T cells from PBMCs cultured without peptide, taken after COVID-19 vaccination. The receptors originated from a human donor who received a COVID-19 vaccine.

CDR3 residues: CASSFGATVGAGELFF. CDR3 DNA sequence: TGTGCCAGCAGTTTCGGGGCGACAGTTGGAGCCGGGGAGCTGTTTTTT. The chain has TRBV27 and TRBJ2-2; D could derive from TRBD1 or TRBD2 (5 bases each). The CDR3 length is 16 residues. Looked up from germline, CDR1 is MNHEY and CDR2 is SMNVEV (reference sequence). Trimming shortened V by 3 bases and J by 6 bases, and 17 bases separated the two germline ends.

J is TRBJ1-2 and V is TRBV7-2; perhaps TRBD1 as D (5 bases). Trimming stripped 5 bases from V and 13 bases from J, with 14 bases between. Germline assignment: CDR1 SGHTA and CDR2 FQGNSA. The length of the CDR3 is 11 residues. This chain's CDR3 is CASSPTEFITF. DNA of the CDR3: TGTGCCAGCAGCCCGACAGAGTTCATCACCTTC.

The J gene is TRBJ1-5, the V gene TRBV29-1, with a tentative D call TRBD1 (6 bases). CDR1 SQVTM and CDR2 ANQGSEA come from the germline V gene. This CDR3 has 15 residues. The V and J ends lost 4 bases and 7 bases respectively, with 20 bases between them. CDR3 sequence: CSVVRGALVVQPQHF. The CDR3, as DNA: TGCAGCGTTGTTAGGGGGGCCCTAGTCGTCCAGCCCCAGCATTTT.

J is TRBJ2-5 and V is TRBV6-5; 14 bases map to TRBD2. The CDR3 contains 14 residues. With V trimmed by 11 bases and J by 4 bases, 6 bases remained unmatched. CDR1 is MNHEY, CDR2 SVGAGI, per germline. The CDR3 spells CAGATSGGVETQYF. Here the CDR3 DNA reads TGTGCCGGGGCGACTAGCGGGGGGGTAGAGACCCAGTACTTC.

The sample holds a few counts of this clone. This sequence joins TRBV28 and TRBJ2-4, with a tentative D call TRBD2 (5 bases). Trimming shortened V by 8 bases and J by 2 bases, and 19 bases separated the two germline ends. The CDR3 length is 16 residues. Germline V CDR1 and CDR2: MDHEN, SYDVKM. This CDR3 reads CASGIGGLGSKNIQYF. CDR3 sequence (DNA): TGTGCCAGCGGGATAGGTGGACTGGGTTCCAAAAACATTCAGTACTTC. Using reference TRBV28 and TRBJ2-4 for the parts outside the CDR3, the full variable domain is DVKVTQSSRYLVKRTGEKVFLECVQDMDHENMFWYRQDPGLGLRLIYFSYDVKMKEKGDIPEGYSVSREKKERFSLILESASTNQTSMYLCASGIGGLGSKNIQYFGAGTRLSVL.

The V and J genes are TRBV5-1 and TRBJ2-5; D might be TRBD1 (5 bases). CDR3 length: 14 amino acids. Looked up from germline, CDR1 is SGHRS and CDR2 is YFSETQ. Deletions cut 4 bases from V and 1 base from J, with 11 bases between. This CDR3 reads CASSRDSFQETQYF. CDR3 DNA: TGCGCCAGCAGCAGAGACAGTTTCCAAGAGACCCAGTACTTC.